The subject of this entry is one T cell receptor (beta chain). The antigen remains undetermined. Trimming took 0 bases from V and 6 from J; bases not matched to a gene: 5. Per germline, CDR1 SEHNR and CDR2 FQNEAQ (reference sequence). This CDR3 is 17 amino acids long. A single record per CDR3 protein comes from TCRdb applying MiXCR to the RT-PCR reads. This sample carries approximately 200,000 distinct CDR3 sequences, around 14% of them seen once, and the ten largest clones take about 25%. This sample stems from a study of response to subunit inactivated influenza vaccine. Study observations and caveats: The authors proposed limited new T cell recruitment per seasonal influenza vaccination.

This TCR was recovered from a man aged 45-65 years who received an inactivated influenza vaccine. The sample was CD8+ T cells sorted from PBMCs, taken around 5 days after vaccination. The chain joins TRBV7-9 to TRBJ2-3; 14 nucleotides line up with TRBD2. The CDR3 loop is CASSLAGLAGVWDTQYF. The CDR3 DNA follows: TGTGCCAGCAGCTTAGCGGGACTAGCGGGAGTTTGGGATACGCAGTATTTT.